The T cell receptor beta chain under discussion was sequenced for a study of early T cells in non-severe SARS-CoV-2 infection. This clonotype was detected only a few times. Each CDR3 protein is one row after TCRdb ran MiXCR on the 5' RACE reads. This sample has 75,000 to 100,000 distinct CDR3 sequences, with 16% found just once. The V gene end was trimmed by 1 base and the J gene end by 2 bases; junction bases not matched to a gene: 9. The CDR3 loop spans 16 amino acids. Germline loops: CDR1 DFQATT, CDR2 SNEGSKA (reference sequence). The V gene is TRBV20-1, the J gene TRBJ2-3, with 7 bases identical to TRBD2. This TCR was sampled from an adult who was a healthcare worker with PCR-confirmed SARS-CoV-2 infection or an uninfected control (not recorded which). Sequencing was performed on whole blood. CDR3 protein: CSARVYPSGFTDTQYF. CDR3 nucleotide sequence: TGCAGTGCTAGAGTGTATCCTAGCGGATTCACAGATACGCAGTATTTT.